The rows below give T cell receptor beta chains drawn from one sample of a study of shared clonotypes between healthy human individuals. TCRdb's copy holds only in-frame clones and misses some; the assay was immunoSEQ multiplex PCR. Among 2.3 million or so clones, 85% to 95% were seen once, and the ten largest hold under 0.45%. The sequenced sample was naive CD4+ T cells from PBMCs. These receptors originate from a man in his late teens or twenties in good health. Some clones in this sample may be carry-over from other donors' samples. CDR3s include the opening cysteine and the closing phenylalanine or tryptophan. A D gene is named only where the DNA matches it firmly. Some rows mark clone size as missing; the rest say once, few, many or name a class of expanded clone.

D gene: NA
J gene: TRBJ2-5
V gene: TRBV6-6
clone size: NA
CDR3 DNA: TGTGCCAGCAGTACCCCACAGGGCCGGGAGACCCAGTACTTC
CDR3 protein: CASSTPQGRETQYF

D gene: TRBD2
J gene: TRBJ2-7
V gene: TRBV28
clone size: NA
CDR3 DNA: TGTGCCAGCAGCCCCCTGAGCGGGGCTTCCTACGAGCAGTACTTC
CDR3 protein: CASSPLSGASYEQYF

D gene: NA
J gene: TRBJ2-7
V gene: TRBV7-3
clone size: NA
CDR3 DNA: TGTGCCAGCAGCTTATCCGTGTCCTACGAGCAGTACTTC
CDR3 protein: CASSLSVSYEQYF

D gene: NA
J gene: TRBJ2-1
V gene: TRBV7-9
clone size: NA
CDR3 DNA: TGTGCCAGCAGCCAAGATCGAATCCGGGAGTCGCATGAGCAGTTCTTC
CDR3 protein: CASSQDRIRESHEQFF

D gene: NA
J gene: TRBJ2-1
V gene: TRBV7-8
clone size: NA
CDR3 DNA: TGTGCCAGCAGCGAAAAACGGATGGGGACCTATGAGCAGTTCTTC
CDR3 protein: CASSEKRMGTYEQFF

D gene: TRBD2
J gene: TRBJ2-1
V gene: TRBV5-6
clone size: once
CDR3 DNA: TGTGCCAGCAGCTTGGTTAGCGGGAGTGCCTACAATGAGCAGTTCTTC
CDR3 protein: CASSLVSGSAYNEQFF

D gene: NA
J gene: TRBJ2-5
V gene: TRBV6-6
clone size: NA
CDR3 DNA: TGTGCCAGCAGCGCACTAGGATTCTGGGAGACCCAGTACTTC
CDR3 protein: CASSALGFWETQYF

D gene: NA
J gene: TRBJ2-3
V gene: TRBV5-1
clone size: NA
CDR3 DNA: TGCGCCAGCAGCTTGACTACGGGATCAGGGACAGATACGCAGTATTTT
CDR3 protein: CASSLTTGSGTDTQYF

D gene: NA
J gene: TRBJ2-1
V gene: TRBV6-4
clone size: once
CDR3 DNA: TGTGCCAGCAGTGACCCGGGACTGGAACACAATGAGCAGTTCTTC
CDR3 protein: CASSDPGLEHNEQFF

D gene: TRBD1
J gene: TRBJ2-2
V gene: TRBV5-4
clone size: NA
CDR3 DNA: TGTGCCAGCAGCTCCGGCGGACAGGGAAGGGTCACCGGGGAGCTGTTTTTT
CDR3 protein: CASSSGGQGRVTGELFF

D gene: NA
J gene: TRBJ2-7
V gene: TRBV5-1
clone size: NA
CDR3 DNA: TGCGCCAGCAGCCCCGACCGGGCTTCTCGGGGGGAGCAGTACTTC
CDR3 protein: CASSPDRASRGEQYF

D gene: NA
J gene: TRBJ2-3
V gene: TRBV18
clone size: few
CDR3 DNA: TGTGCCAGCTCACCACCCTTGGATACGCAGTATTTT
CDR3 protein: CASSPPLDTQYF

D gene: NA
J gene: TRBJ2-7
V gene: TRBV6-1
clone size: NA
CDR3 DNA: TGTGCCAGCAGGACAGGCAAGGGCCCCTACGAGCAGTACTTC
CDR3 protein: CASRTGKGPYEQYF

D gene: NA
J gene: TRBJ1-3
V gene: TRBV13
clone size: NA
CDR3 DNA: TGTGCCAGCAGCTTAGTAGGGGCTGGAAACACCATATATTTT
CDR3 protein: CASSLVGAGNTIYF

D gene: TRBD2
J gene: TRBJ2-7
V gene: TRBV19
clone size: once
CDR3 DNA: TGTGCCAGTAGTATTCGGCCCACACAGCGGGGCGGAATGTACGAGCAGTACTTC
CDR3 protein: CASSIRPTQRGGMYEQYF

D gene: TRBD2
J gene: TRBJ2-5
V gene: TRBV5-4
clone size: NA
CDR3 DNA: TGTGCCAGCAGCTTGGGTCCGGGAGGAGAGGAGACCCAGTACTTC
CDR3 protein: CASSLGPGGEETQYF

D gene: NA
J gene: TRBJ2-5
V gene: TRBV27
clone size: NA
CDR3 DNA: TGTGCCAGCAGTTCTAGAGGGCAAGAGACCCAGTACTTC
CDR3 protein: CASSSRGQETQYF

D gene: NA
J gene: TRBJ2-3
V gene: TRBV5-4
clone size: NA
CDR3 DNA: TGTGCCAGCAGCTTGCTGGAGGCAGATACGCAGTATTTT
CDR3 protein: CASSLLEADTQYF

D gene: NA
J gene: TRBJ2-3
V gene: TRBV25-1
clone size: NA
CDR3 DNA: TGTGCCAGCAGTAAGCTGGGGCTTACCACAGATACGCAGTATTTT
CDR3 protein: CASSKLGLTTDTQYF

D gene: NA
J gene: TRBJ2-1
V gene: TRBV11-2
clone size: NA
CDR3 DNA: TGTGCCTCAAGTAGCGGTTTTCCCTACAATGAGCAGTTCTTC
CDR3 protein: CASSSGFPYNEQFF

D gene: TRBD1
J gene: TRBJ2-3
V gene: TRBV11-2
clone size: NA
CDR3 DNA: TGTGCCAGCAGCTTAGTAACAGGGGGAGTGACAGATACGCAGTATTTT
CDR3 protein: CASSLVTGGVTDTQYF

D gene: TRBD2
J gene: TRBJ2-1
V gene: TRBV5-1
clone size: NA
CDR3 DNA: TGCGCCAGCAACTTAGCGGGAGGGCGGGATGAGCAGTTCTTC
CDR3 protein: CASNLAGGRDEQFF

D gene: TRBD2
J gene: TRBJ2-1
V gene: TRBV29-1
clone size: NA
CDR3 DNA: TGCAGCGTTGAGGGGACTAGCGGGAGAATCCATGAGCAGTTCTTC
CDR3 protein: CSVEGTSGRIHEQFF

D gene: NA
J gene: TRBJ2-5
V gene: TRBV19
clone size: NA
CDR3 DNA: TGTGCCAGTAGATCGATAGGAAACATGGGGGAGACCCAGTACTTC
CDR3 protein: CASRSIGNMGETQYF

D gene: TRBD2
J gene: TRBJ2-1
V gene: TRBV11-1
clone size: NA
CDR3 DNA: TGTGCCAGCAGCTTAGGGCTAGCGGGGAATGAGCAGTTCTTC
CDR3 protein: CASSLGLAGNEQFF

D gene: TRBD2
J gene: TRBJ2-1
V gene: TRBV27
clone size: NA
CDR3 DNA: TGTGCCAGCACCCACCTAGCGGGAGCAATCTCCTACAATGAGCAGTTCTTC
CDR3 protein: CASTHLAGAISYNEQFF

D gene: NA
J gene: TRBJ2-4
V gene: TRBV10-2
clone size: NA
CDR3 DNA: TGCGCCAGCAGTGAAGGGAGGACCAAAAACATTCAGTACTTC
CDR3 protein: CASSEGRTKNIQYF

D gene: TRBD2
J gene: TRBJ2-1
V gene: TRBV5-4
clone size: NA
CDR3 DNA: TGTGCCAGCAGCCACCCGGGACTAGCGGGAGCGCTTGAGCAGTTCTTC
CDR3 protein: CASSHPGLAGALEQFF

D gene: NA
J gene: TRBJ2-2
V gene: TRBV28
clone size: NA
CDR3 DNA: TGTGCCAGCAGTCCCCCGAAGGGGACCGGGGAGCTGTTTTTT
CDR3 protein: CASSPPKGTGELFF

D gene: NA
J gene: TRBJ2-2
V gene: TRBV4-1
clone size: NA
CDR3 DNA: TGCACCAGCAGCGAAGGGACGATGCTCGACACCGGGGAGCTGTTTTTT
CDR3 protein: CTSSEGTMLDTGELFF

D gene: NA
J gene: TRBJ2-7
V gene: TRBV11-2
clone size: once
CDR3 DNA: TGTGCCAGCAGCCCGCCTTCCAACGAGCAGTACTTC
CDR3 protein: CASSPPSNEQYF

D gene: TRBD2
J gene: TRBJ2-1
V gene: TRBV6-1
clone size: NA
CDR3 DNA: TGTGCCAGCAGTGAACTAGCGGCTTTATACAATGAGCAGTTCTTC
CDR3 protein: CASSELAALYNEQFF